This TCR beta chain is drawn from a study of T cells after yellow fever vaccination. Overall study: Preparing low-cell-number fractions relied on SMART-Seq v4 Ultra Low Input.

A word on this clonotype: Its antigen is as yet unknown.

Study-wide findings and caveats: A weaker but faster secondary response was observed, peaking on day 5 versus 15. Overlap between CD4 and CD8 compartments was detected for a small share of clonotypes.

Germline CDR1 and CDR2: LGHDT and YNNKEL (reference sequence). V was cut by 2 bases and J by 3 bases, with 10 bases left in between. The CDR3 loop spans 14 amino acids. Generation of TCR cDNA used 5'RACE template switching (which added a universal primer site and UMIs). TCRdb analysed the 5' RACE reads with MiXCR anew, one entry per CDR3 protein. The sample gives 350,000 to 450,000 distinct CDR3 sequences, under 20% of which show up once; around 17% is in the top ten. This specimen consisted of PBMCs, obtained before the yellow fever booster vaccination. The receptor comes from a man between 18 and 35 years old who received the YFV17D yellow fever vaccine. The rearrangement links TRBV3-1 to TRBJ2-5, with D possibly TRBD2 on 6 matching bases. The CDR3 loop reads CASSQSAGKETQYF. CDR3 in DNA: TGTGCCAGCAGCCAATCGGCGGGGAAAGAGACCCAGTACTTC.